The present entry profiles one T cell receptor beta chain with its context. In the authors' workflow: Cell counts per sample came from amplifying reference gene primers. The assay was immunoSEQ multiplex PCR, and TCRdb's table has in-frame clones only and misses some. Clonal size and the V and J genes are those of that table, whereas D and trimming came from the DNA. Here the sample spans more than 300,000 clones, approximately 89% being singletons. Per the germline V gene, CDR1 is SNHLY and CDR2 is FYNNEI. This CDR3 has 15 residues. Trimming took 6 bases from V and 5 from J; bases not matched to a gene: 8. The source of the sample is a study of blood T cell repertoires in COVID-19.

V is TRBV2 and J is TRBJ2-2; 8 positions match TRBD2. This sequence was found in a woman aged 25 to 45 with COVID-19, enrolled during active disease. Sequenced: peripheral blood. The CDR3 is CASSKTSVNTGELFF. The CDR3 DNA sequence: TGTGCCAGCAGCAAGACTAGCGTCAATACCGGGGAGCTGTTTTTT.